This T cell receptor (beta chain) is from a study of identical twins. This clonotype was detected a few times. V was shortened by 2 bases and J by 9 bases, with 2 bases between the two germline ends. Germline V gene lookup returns CDR1 MNHEY and CDR2 SVGEGT. CDR3 size: 11 residues. Each CDR3 protein is one row after TCRdb ran MiXCR on the 5' RACE reads. The sample holds about 520,000 distinct CDR3 sequences, roughly a fifth seen once. The sample was also reused in another study, on T cells expressing NK-cell markers.

The source of this sequence is a woman younger than 30 in good health. The sample comprised CD4+ T cells sorted from blood. This sequence joins TRBV6-2 or TRBV6-3 and TRBJ1-6, with D uncertain. The CDR3 reads CASSYSSPLHF. Written as DNA, the CDR3 is TGTGCCAGCAGTTACAGTTCACCCCTCCACTTT.